This entry features one T cell receptor (beta chain) sequence. Its specificity is not known. These data originate in a study of follicular helper T cells after annual influenza vaccination. Survey level resolution was used for TCRB sequencing. Data came from immunoSEQ multiplex PCR; TCRdb stores just in-frame clones and leaves some out. Of 9,500 to 11,000 clones in the sample, 80% to 85% were seen once. CDR3 length: 17 amino acids. Germline V lookup: CDR1 KGHSH, CDR2 LQKENI. V gave up 1 base and J gave up 2 bases; unmatched junction bases: 2. Whole-study findings and limits: The much larger non-cTfh compartments may have been undersampled. ICOS-CD38- cTfh most often held earlier Day 7 ICOS+CD38+ clones.

Sample: CXCR5- memory CD4+ T cells sorted from blood, taken 6 weeks after influenza vaccination. The clonotype comes from an adult who received the influenza vaccine. V usage is TRBV18 and J usage is TRBJ2-5; TRBD2 matches at 15 bases. The CDR3 DNA reads as TGTGCCAGCTCACCACGGACTAGCGGGGGGGTACAAGAGACCCAGTACTTC. It yields the protein CASSPRTSGGVQETQYF.